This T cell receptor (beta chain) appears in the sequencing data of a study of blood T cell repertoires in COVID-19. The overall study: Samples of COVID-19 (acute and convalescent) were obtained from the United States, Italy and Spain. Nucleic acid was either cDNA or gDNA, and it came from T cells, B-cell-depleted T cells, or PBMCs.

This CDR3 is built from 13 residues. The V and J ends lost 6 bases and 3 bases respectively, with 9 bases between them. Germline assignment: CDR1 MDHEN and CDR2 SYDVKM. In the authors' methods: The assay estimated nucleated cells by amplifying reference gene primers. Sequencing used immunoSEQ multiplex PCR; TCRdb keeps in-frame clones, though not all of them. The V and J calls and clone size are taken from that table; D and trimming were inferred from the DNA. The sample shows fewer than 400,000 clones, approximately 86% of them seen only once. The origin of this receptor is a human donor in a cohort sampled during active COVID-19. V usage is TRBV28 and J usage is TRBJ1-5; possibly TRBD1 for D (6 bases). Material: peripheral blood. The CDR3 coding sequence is TGTGCCAGCAGGAGGGACAACAATCAGCCCCAGCATTTT. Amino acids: CASRRDNNQPQHF.